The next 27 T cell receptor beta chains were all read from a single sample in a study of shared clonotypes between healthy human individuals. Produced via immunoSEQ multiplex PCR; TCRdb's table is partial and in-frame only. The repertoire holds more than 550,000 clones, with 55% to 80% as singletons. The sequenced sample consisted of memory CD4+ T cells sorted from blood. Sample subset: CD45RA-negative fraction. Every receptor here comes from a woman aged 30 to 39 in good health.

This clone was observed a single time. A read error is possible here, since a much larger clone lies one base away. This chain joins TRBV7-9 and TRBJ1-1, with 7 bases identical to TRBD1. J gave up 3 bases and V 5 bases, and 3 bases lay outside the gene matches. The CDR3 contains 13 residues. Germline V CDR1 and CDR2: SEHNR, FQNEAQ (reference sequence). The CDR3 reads CASSPQGDTEAFF. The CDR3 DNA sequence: TGTGCCAGCAGCCCCCAGGGGGACACTGAAGCTTTCTTT.

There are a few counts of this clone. The CDR3, as DNA: TGTGCCAGCAACACGGGGCCAATGAACACTGAAGCTTTCTTT. Its protein product is CASNTGPMNTEAFF. The V gene is TRBV2, the J gene TRBJ1-1; weak D call: TRBD1 (5 bases). V lost 7 bases to trimming and J lost 0 bases, with 12 bases between them. CDR1 and CDR2 (germline): SNHLY, FYNNEI. The CDR3 is 14 residues long.

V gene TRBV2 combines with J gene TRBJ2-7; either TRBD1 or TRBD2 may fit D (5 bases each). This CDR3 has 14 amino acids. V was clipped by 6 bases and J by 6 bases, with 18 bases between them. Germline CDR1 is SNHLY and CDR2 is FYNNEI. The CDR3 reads CASRPREFEGEQYF. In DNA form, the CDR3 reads TGTGCCAGCAGGCCCAGGGAGTTCGAGGGCGAGCAGTACTTC.

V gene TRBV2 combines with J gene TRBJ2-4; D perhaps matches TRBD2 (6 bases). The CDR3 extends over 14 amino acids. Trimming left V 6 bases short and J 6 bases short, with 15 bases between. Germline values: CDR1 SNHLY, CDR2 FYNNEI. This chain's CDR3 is CASSQEGGGNIQYF. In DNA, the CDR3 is TGTGCCAGCAGCCAAGAGGGAGGCGGAAACATTCAGTACTTC. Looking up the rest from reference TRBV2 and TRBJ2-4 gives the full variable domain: EPEVTQTPSHQVTQMGQEVILRCVPISNHLYFYWYRQILGQKVEFLVSFYNNEISEKSEIFDDQFSVERPDGSNFTLKIRSTKLEDSAMYFCASSQEGGGNIQYFGAGTRLSVL.

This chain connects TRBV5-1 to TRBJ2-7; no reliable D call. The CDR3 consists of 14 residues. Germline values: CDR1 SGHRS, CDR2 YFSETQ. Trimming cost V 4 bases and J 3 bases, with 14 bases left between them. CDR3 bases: TGCGCCAGCAGCCCCCTGGAGAGCATCTACGAGCAGTACTTC. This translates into CASSPLESIYEQYF.

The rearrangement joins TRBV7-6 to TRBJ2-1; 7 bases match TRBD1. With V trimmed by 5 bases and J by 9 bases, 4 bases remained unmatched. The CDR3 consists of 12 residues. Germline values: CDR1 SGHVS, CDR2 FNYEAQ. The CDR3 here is CASSETGSEQFF. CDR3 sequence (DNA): TGTGCCAGCAGCGAGACAGGGTCTGAGCAGTTCTTC.

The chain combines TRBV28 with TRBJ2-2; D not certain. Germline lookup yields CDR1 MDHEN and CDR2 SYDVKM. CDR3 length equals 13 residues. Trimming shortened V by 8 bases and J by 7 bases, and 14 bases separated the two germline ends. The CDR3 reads CASDKERFGELFF. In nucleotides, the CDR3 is TGTGCCAGCGATAAGGAGCGTTTCGGGGAGCTGTTTTTT.

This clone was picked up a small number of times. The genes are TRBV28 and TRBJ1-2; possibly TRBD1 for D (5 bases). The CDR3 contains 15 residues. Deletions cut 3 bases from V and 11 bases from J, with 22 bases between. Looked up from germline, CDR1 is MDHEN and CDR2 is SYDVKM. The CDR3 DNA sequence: TGTGCCAGCAGTTTTGGTGGGGCCGGCTCGGGAGGGTACACCTTC. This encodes CASSFGGAGSGGYTF.

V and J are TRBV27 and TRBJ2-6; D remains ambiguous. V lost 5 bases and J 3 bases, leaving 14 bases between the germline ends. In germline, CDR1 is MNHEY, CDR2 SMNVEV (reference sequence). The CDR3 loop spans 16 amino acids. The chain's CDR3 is CASSRLDPLGANVLTF. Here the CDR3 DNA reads TGTGCCAGCAGTCGGTTAGATCCCCTTGGGGCCAACGTCCTGACTTTC.

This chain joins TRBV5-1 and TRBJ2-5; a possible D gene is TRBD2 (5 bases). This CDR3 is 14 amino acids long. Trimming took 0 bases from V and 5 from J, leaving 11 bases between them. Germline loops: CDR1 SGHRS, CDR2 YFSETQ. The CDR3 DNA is TGCGCCAGCAGCTTGGCTGGAGGTTCGGAGACCCAGTACTTC. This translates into CASSLAGGSETQYF. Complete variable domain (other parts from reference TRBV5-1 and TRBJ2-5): KAGVTQTPRYLIKTRGQQVTLSCSPISGHRSVSWYQQTPGQGLQFLFEYFSETQRNKGNFPGRFSGRQFSNSRSEMNVSTLELGDSALYLCASSLAGGSETQYFGPGTRLLVL.

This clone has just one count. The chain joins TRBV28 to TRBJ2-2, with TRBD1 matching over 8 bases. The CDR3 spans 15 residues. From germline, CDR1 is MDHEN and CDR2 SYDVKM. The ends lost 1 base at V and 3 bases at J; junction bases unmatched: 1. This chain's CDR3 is CASSLSDRDTGELFF. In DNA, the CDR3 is TGTGCCAGCAGTTTATCGGACAGGGACACCGGGGAGCTGTTTTTT.

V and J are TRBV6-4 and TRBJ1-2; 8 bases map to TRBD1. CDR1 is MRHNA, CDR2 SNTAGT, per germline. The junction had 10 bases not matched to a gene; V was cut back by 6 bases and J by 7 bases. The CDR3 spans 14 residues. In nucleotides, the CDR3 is TGTGCCAGCAGCGCCGACAGGGGATCTGCTGGCTACACCTTC. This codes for CASSADRGSAGYTF.

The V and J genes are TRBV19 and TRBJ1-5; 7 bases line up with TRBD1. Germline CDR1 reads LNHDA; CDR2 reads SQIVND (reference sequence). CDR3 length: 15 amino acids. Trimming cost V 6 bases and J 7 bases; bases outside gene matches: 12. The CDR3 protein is CASSTGDRRGQPQHF. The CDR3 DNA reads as TGTGCCAGTAGCACAGGGGATCGAAGGGGACAGCCCCAGCATTTT.

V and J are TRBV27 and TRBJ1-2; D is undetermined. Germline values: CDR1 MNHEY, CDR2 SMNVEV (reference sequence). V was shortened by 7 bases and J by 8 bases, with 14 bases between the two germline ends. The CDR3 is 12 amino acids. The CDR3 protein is CASTDHHRGYTF. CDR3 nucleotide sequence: TGTGCCAGCACCGACCACCACCGAGGCTACACCTTC.

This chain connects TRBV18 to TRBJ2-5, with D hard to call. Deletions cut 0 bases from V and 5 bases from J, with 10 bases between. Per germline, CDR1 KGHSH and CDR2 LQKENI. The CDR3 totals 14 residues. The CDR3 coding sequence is TGTGCCAGCTCACCACCATCGGTCGAGGAGACCCAGTACTTC. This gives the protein CASSPPSVEETQYF.

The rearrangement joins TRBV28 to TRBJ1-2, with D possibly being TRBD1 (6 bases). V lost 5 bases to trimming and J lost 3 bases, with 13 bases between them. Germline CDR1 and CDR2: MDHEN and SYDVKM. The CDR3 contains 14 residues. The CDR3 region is CASSRGDGYYGYTF. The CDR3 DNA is TGTGCCAGCAGTAGGGGGGACGGATACTATGGCTACACCTTC.

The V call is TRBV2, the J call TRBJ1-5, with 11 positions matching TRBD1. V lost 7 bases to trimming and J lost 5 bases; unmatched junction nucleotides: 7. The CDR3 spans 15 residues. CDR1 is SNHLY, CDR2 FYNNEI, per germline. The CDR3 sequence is CASTGTGGSHQPQHF. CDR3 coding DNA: TGTGCCAGCACTGGGACAGGGGGGTCACATCAGCCCCAGCATTTT.

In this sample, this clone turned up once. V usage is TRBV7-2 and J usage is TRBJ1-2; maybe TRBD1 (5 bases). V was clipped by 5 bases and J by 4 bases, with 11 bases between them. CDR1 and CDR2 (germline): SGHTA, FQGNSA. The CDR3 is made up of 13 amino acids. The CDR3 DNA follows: TGTGCCAGCAGCCCGGACAACAGCTATGGCTACACCTTC. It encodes CASSPDNSYGYTF.

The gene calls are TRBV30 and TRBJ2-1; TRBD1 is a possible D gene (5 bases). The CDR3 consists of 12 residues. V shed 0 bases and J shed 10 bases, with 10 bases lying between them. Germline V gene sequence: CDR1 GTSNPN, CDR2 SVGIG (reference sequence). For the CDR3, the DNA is TGTGCCTGGAGTGTGGGGCACCAGGAGCAGTTCTTC. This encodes CAWSVGHQEQFF.

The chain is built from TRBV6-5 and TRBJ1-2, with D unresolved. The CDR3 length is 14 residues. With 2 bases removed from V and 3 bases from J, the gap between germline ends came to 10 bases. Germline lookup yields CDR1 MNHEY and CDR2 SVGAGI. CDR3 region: CASSYKGWDYGYTF. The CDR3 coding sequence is TGTGCCAGCAGTTACAAGGGATGGGACTATGGCTACACCTTC.

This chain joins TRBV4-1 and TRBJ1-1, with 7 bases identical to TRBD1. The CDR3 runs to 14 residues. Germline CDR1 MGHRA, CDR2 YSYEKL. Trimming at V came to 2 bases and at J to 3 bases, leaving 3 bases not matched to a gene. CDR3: CASSQWDSYTEAFF. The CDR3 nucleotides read TGCGCCAGCAGCCAATGGGACAGCTACACTGAAGCTTTCTTT.

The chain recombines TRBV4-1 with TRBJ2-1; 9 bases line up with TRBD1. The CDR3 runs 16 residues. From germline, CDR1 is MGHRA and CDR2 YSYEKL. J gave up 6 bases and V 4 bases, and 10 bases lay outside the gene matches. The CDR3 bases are TGCGCCAGCAGCCTGAACAGGGGGCCCAATTCCAATGAGCAGTTCTTC. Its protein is CASSLNRGPNSNEQFF.

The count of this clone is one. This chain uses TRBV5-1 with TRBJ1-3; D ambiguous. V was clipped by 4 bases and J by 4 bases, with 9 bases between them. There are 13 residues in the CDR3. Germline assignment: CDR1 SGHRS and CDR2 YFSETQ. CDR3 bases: TGCGCCAGCAGCACCTTTTTCGGAAACACCATATATTTT. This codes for CASSTFFGNTIYF.

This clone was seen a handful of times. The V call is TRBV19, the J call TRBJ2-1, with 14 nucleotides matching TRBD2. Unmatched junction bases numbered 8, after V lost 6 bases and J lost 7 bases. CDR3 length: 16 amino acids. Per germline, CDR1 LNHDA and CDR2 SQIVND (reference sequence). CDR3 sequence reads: CASRPPGLAGVNEQFF. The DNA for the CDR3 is TGTGCCAGTAGGCCCCCGGGACTAGCGGGAGTAAATGAGCAGTTCTTC.

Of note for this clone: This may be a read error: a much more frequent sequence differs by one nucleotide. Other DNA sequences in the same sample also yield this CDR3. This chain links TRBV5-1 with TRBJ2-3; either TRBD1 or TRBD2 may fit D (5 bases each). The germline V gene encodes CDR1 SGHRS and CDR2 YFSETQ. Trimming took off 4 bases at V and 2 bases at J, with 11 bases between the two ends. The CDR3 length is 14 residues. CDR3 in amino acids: CASSPGTITDTQYF. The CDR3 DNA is TGCGCCAGCAGCCCCGGGACCATCACAGATACGCAGTATTTT.

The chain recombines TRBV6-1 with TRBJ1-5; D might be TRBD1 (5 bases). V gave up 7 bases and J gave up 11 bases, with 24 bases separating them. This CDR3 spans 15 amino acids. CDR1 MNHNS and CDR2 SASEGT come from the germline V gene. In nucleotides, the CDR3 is TGTGCCAGCACCCGTCAGGGCCTAACCCCTATGGCCCAGCATTTT. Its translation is CASTRQGLTPMAQHF.

The CDR3 DNA is TGCGCCAGCAGCCCCGTTCGGGCGGACATGTACAATGAGCAGTTCTTC. Translating it yields CASSPVRADMYNEQFF. The chain carries TRBV4-1 and TRBJ2-1; TRBD1 might be the D (5 bases). The V and J ends lost 4 bases and 4 bases respectively, with 17 bases between them. This CDR3 has 16 residues. The germline V gene encodes CDR1 MGHRA and CDR2 YSYEKL.